These 23 T cell receptor beta chains were all obtained from the same sample, sequenced in a study of T cells in Graves' hyperthyroidism and ophthalmopathy. RNA transcripts provided the source from which TCR beta CDR3 regions were amplified. The study used the HTBI primer set for a first-round RT-PCR of the TCR CDR3. TCRdb reprocessed the multiplex PCR reads with MiXCR, giving one entry per CDR3 protein. The top ten clones hold approximately 8.4% of a sample with roughly 740,000 distinct CDR3 sequences, about 15% of them seen once. Sequencing was carried out using blood. The receptor set was obtained from a man aged 18 to 35 with Graves' hyperthyroidism.

Many counts were recorded for this clonotype. This rearrangement joins TRBV20-1 to TRBJ2-1; D possibly corresponds to TRBD2 (6 bases). This CDR3 has 13 amino acids. Trimming removed 6 bases at V and 8 bases at J, with 17 bases between. Germline V gene lookup returns CDR1 DFQATT and CDR2 SNEGSKA (reference sequence). The CDR3 region has the DNA TGCAGTGCACCGACCGGGGGATTTGATGAGCAGTTCTTC. This encodes CSAPTGGFDEQFF.

There are many counts of this clonotype. The gene calls are TRBV28 and TRBJ2-7, with D unresolved. Trimming took 8 bases from V and 1 from J, leaving 12 bases between them. The CDR3 spans 13 residues. CDR1 and CDR2 from the germline V gene are MDHEN and SYDVKM. The CDR3 nucleotides read TGTGCCAGCCCCGTCCTCGAGTCCTACGAGCAGTACTTC. Translation: CASPVLESYEQYF.

The chain uses TRBV19 and TRBJ1-1, with a weak D call TRBD1 (5 bases). Germline values: CDR1 LNHDA, CDR2 SQIVND (reference sequence). This CDR3 has 15 residues. V shed 3 bases and J shed 0 bases, with 11 bases lying between them. CDR3 amino acids: CASSMGQGLNTEAFF. The CDR3 DNA follows: TGTGCCAGTAGTATGGGCCAGGGCCTGAACACTGAAGCTTTCTTT.

This clonotype showed up many times. The chain links TRBV7-2 to TRBJ2-1, with 8 positions matching TRBD2. There are 16 residues in the CDR3. Germline V gene sequence: CDR1 SGHTA, CDR2 FQGNSA. V shed 5 bases and J 0 bases; nucleotides not matched to a gene: 6. CDR3 region: CASSPPSGGSYNEQFF. CDR3 DNA sequence: TGTGCCAGCAGCCCACCAAGCGGGGGCTCCTACAATGAGCAGTTCTTC. Drawing the rest from reference TRBV7-2 and TRBJ2-1, the complete variable domain is GAGVSQSPSNKVTEKGKDVELRCDPISGHTALYWYRQSLGQGLEFLIYFQGNSAPDKSGLPSDRFSAERTGGSVSTLTIQRTQQEDSAVYLCASSPPSGGSYNEQFFGPGTRLTVL.

This clonotype came up many times. This rearrangement joins TRBV18 to TRBJ2-7; TRBD1 agrees at 7 bases. The CDR3 covers 11 residues. Unmatched junction bases numbered 3, after V lost 7 bases and J lost 6 bases. The V gene's germline CDR1 is KGHSH and CDR2 LQKENI. This CDR3 is CASLAGGEQYF. The CDR3 DNA sequence: TGTGCCAGCTTAGCAGGGGGCGAGCAGTACTTC.

This clonotype was detected only a few times. The chain has TRBV19 and TRBJ1-5; 7 nucleotides match TRBD1. This CDR3 is built from 13 residues. In germline, CDR1 is LNHDA, CDR2 SQIVND (reference sequence). Trimming removed 10 bases from V and 6 bases from J; junction bases left unmatched: 9. CDR3 nucleotide sequence: TGTGCCACACAGGGCGCAGGGGGTCAGCCCCAGCATTTT. Its translation is CATQGAGGQPQHF. Combining the CDR3 with reference TRBV19 and TRBJ1-5 gives the whole variable domain DGGITQSPKYLFRKEGQNVTLSCEQNLNHDAMYWYRQDPGQGLRLIYYSQIVNDFQKGDIAEGYSVSREKKESFPLTVTSAQKNPTAFYLCATQGAGGQPQHFGDGTRLSIL.

This clonotype was picked up a small number of times. V is TRBV10-3 and J is TRBJ2-5; TRBD1 matches 8 bases. V lost 5 bases to trimming and J lost 2 bases; unmatched junction nucleotides: 1. CDR3 length: 13 amino acids. CDR1 is ENHRY and CDR2 is SYGVKD in the germline V gene. CDR3 region: CAISRQGQETQYF. Here the CDR3 DNA reads TGTGCCATCAGTCGACAGGGGCAAGAGACCCAGTACTTC.

CDR3 sequence: CASSQEPGPEQYF. CDR3 coding DNA: TGTGCCAGCAGCCAAGAACCAGGGCCGGAGCAGTACTTC. This chain connects TRBV14 to TRBJ2-7, with D possibly TRBD1 on 5 matching bases. CDR1 is SGHDN and CDR2 is FVKESK in the germline V gene. The CDR3 spans 13 residues. V shed 0 bases and J shed 7 bases, with 10 bases lying between them.

V and J are TRBV2 and TRBJ2-7; TRBD1 matches at 7 bases. The CDR3 spans 14 residues. V lost 6 bases, J lost 6 bases, and 11 bases stayed unmatched. Germline assignment: CDR1 SNHLY and CDR2 FYNNEI. In DNA, the CDR3 is TGTGCCAGCAGCGACCCGATGACAGGGCGCGAGCAGTACTTC. Protein: CASSDPMTGREQYF.

In its sample, this clonotype was seen a few times. The chain recombines TRBV6-1 with TRBJ1-5, with unresolved D. Germline assignment: CDR1 MNHNS and CDR2 SASEGT. V was shortened by 7 bases and J by 9 bases, with 13 bases between the two germline ends. There are 12 residues in the CDR3. In nucleotides, the CDR3 is TGTGCCAGCACCGGCTCCTCTGGGCCCCAGCATTTT. Translating gives CASTGSSGPQHF.

This clonotype has ten or more counts. CDR3 DNA sequence: TGTGCCAGCAGTTTTGGGCTCCTCCAGCCCCAGCATTTT. This sequence encodes CASSFGLLQPQHF. The genes are TRBV28 and TRBJ1-5; D uncertain. The CDR3 consists of 13 residues. The germline V and J ends were trimmed by 3 bases and 7 bases, with 10 bases remaining between them. CDR1 is MDHEN and CDR2 is SYDVKM in the germline V gene.

The rearrangement links TRBV18 to TRBJ2-7, with D possibly being TRBD1 (7 bases). Germline lookup yields CDR1 KGHSH and CDR2 LQKENI. Trimming cost V 3 bases and J 2 bases, with 14 bases left between them. The CDR3 is made up of 15 amino acids. For the CDR3, the DNA is TGTGCCAGCTCACCGATAGGCGGGACAGCCTACGAGCAGTACTTC. As protein: CASSPIGGTAYEQYF.

The chain couples TRBV7-9 to TRBJ2-2; D gene ambiguous. This CDR3 region has 14 residues. The germline CDR1 and CDR2 sequences are SEHNR and FQNEAQ (reference sequence). Trimming cost V 1 base and J 4 bases, with 7 bases left between them. CDR3 nucleotides: TGTGCCAGCAGCTTAGGAGAGGCCACCGGGGAGCTGTTTTTT. Translation: CASSLGEATGELFF.

This clonotype showed up many times. The chain is built from TRBV3-1 and TRBJ2-5; D could derive from TRBD1 or TRBD2 (5 bases each). Trimming shortened V by 7 bases and J by 5 bases, and 14 bases separated the two germline ends. The CDR3 loop spans 13 amino acids. The germline CDR1 and CDR2 sequences are LGHDT and YNNKEL (reference sequence). The CDR3 spells CASKVREGETQYF. The CDR3 bases are TGTGCCAGCAAAGTACGCGAGGGGGAGACCCAGTACTTC.

This clonotype was seen more than once but under ten times. The V gene is TRBV6-6, the J gene TRBJ1-5; D gene uncertain. The CDR3 length is 14 residues. Germline CDR1 and CDR2: MNHNY and SVGAGI (reference sequence). V dropped 2 bases and J dropped 0 bases, with 5 bases sitting between them. Here the CDR3 reads CASSYLNSNQPQHF. DNA of the CDR3: TGTGCCAGCAGTTACCTGAATAGCAATCAGCCCCAGCATTTT.

The rearrangement links TRBV6-1 to TRBJ2-3; D remains unclear. Trimming shortened V by 2 bases and J by 5 bases, and 8 bases separated the two germline ends. The V gene's germline CDR1 is MNHNS and CDR2 SASEGT. The CDR3 loop spans 13 amino acids. This CDR3 reads CASSEHKGDTQYF. The CDR3, as DNA: TGTGCCAGCAGTGAACATAAGGGAGATACGCAGTATTTT.

This clonotype was seen many times. The chain uses TRBV12-3 or TRBV12-4 and TRBJ1-6; D perhaps matches TRBD1 (6 bases). The CDR3 sequence is 12 residues long. V lost 3 bases and J lost 12, with 9 bases in between. In nucleotides, the CDR3 is TGTGCCAGCAGTTTGGACAGAGGACCCCTCCACTTT. Residues: CASSLDRGPLHF.

V is TRBV10-3 and J is TRBJ2-1; 10 nucleotides align to TRBD2. Germline loops: CDR1 ENHRY, CDR2 SYGVKD. The CDR3 consists of 15 residues. Germline trimming cut 5 bases from V and 2 bases from J; bases unmatched to any gene: 3. Here the CDR3 DNA reads TGTGCCATCAGTACCAGCGGGAGGGCCTACAATGAGCAGTTCTTC. Translated: CAISTSGRAYNEQFF.

This clonotype was recorded at least ten times. This chain links TRBV7-9 with TRBJ2-1; the D gene is possibly TRBD2 (6 bases). Per germline, CDR1 SEHNR and CDR2 FQNEAQ (reference sequence). The CDR3 consists of 15 residues. Trimming took 0 bases from V and 3 from J, leaving 9 bases between them. DNA of the CDR3: TGTGCCAGCAGCTTAGCAGCCGGGAGCTACAATGAGCAGTTCTTC. Amino acids: CASSLAAGSYNEQFF.

This clonotype has a count of ten or more. This sequence joins TRBV12-3 or TRBV12-4 and TRBJ2-1; D may correspond to TRBD1 or TRBD2 (6 bases each). CDR3 length equals 12 residues. V dropped 3 bases and J dropped 10 bases, with 10 bases sitting between them. The CDR3: CASSFEGGEQFF. As DNA, the CDR3 is TGTGCCAGCAGTTTTGAGGGGGGCGAGCAGTTCTTC.

The sample holds a few counts of this clonotype. V gene TRBV20-1 combines with J gene TRBJ2-3; D gene ambiguous. With 0 bases removed from V and 0 bases from J, the gap between germline ends came to 4 bases. This CDR3 spans 13 amino acids. Germline V CDR1 and CDR2: DFQATT, SNEGSKA (reference sequence). CDR3 amino acids: CSARDQSTDTQYF. The CDR3 nucleotides are TGCAGTGCTAGAGATCAAAGCACAGATACGCAGTATTTT.

This chain links TRBV7-8 with TRBJ2-7; 9 bases match TRBD1. From germline, CDR1 is SGHVS and CDR2 FQNEAQ. V lost 6 bases and J lost 4; bases outside the gene matches: 10. The CDR3 consists of 15 residues. CDR3 nucleotides: TGTGCCAGCAGTCTTCCGGGACAGGGAGGTTACGAGCAGTACTTC. Protein product: CASSLPGQGGYEQYF. The full variable domain, its missing parts supplied by reference TRBV7-8 and TRBJ2-7, is GAGVSQSPRYKVAKRGQDVALRCDPISGHVSLFWYQQALGQGPEFLTYFQNEAQLDKSGLPSDRFFAERPEGSVSTLKIQRTQQEDSAVYLCASSLPGQGGYEQYFGPGTRLTVT.

The chain carries TRBV29-1 and TRBJ2-7; D is perhaps TRBD2 (6 bases). Germline values: CDR1 SQVTM, CDR2 ANQGSEA. The CDR3 consists of 12 residues. V was clipped by 6 bases and J by 3 bases, with 12 bases between them. CDR3 bases: TGCAGCGTCGCCCTGGGAGGCTACGAGCAGTACTTC. This translates into CSVALGGYEQYF.